Listed below are T cell receptor beta chains from one sample, sequenced in a study of identical twins. TCRdb passed the 5' RACE reads through MiXCR, listing each CDR3 protein once. The sample contains fewer than 900,000 distinct CDR3 sequences, less than 25% of which appear only once. Another study also made use of these data, one on T cells expressing NK-cell markers.

The material sequenced was PBMCs. These receptors were obtained from a woman in her late teens or twenties in good health. CDR3s leave out the opening cysteine and the closing phenylalanine or tryptophan. The D gene is left open where the match is weak.

v_call d_call cdr3_aa
TRBV12-3/TRBV12-4 TRBD1 ASSQGAGLRTQY
TRBV2 - ASSALSGNEQY
TRBV5-1 TRBD1 ASSLAGGTGVTEQY
TRBV29-1 - SVETEGTEAF
TRBV20-1 - SARDLGLEQY
TRBV10-3 - AISESTQGVAGELF
TRBV2 TRBD2 AFSLGTSGAASYNEQF
TRBV12-3/TRBV12-4 - ASREGGVGSPLH
TRBV6-5 - ASSFTPSTDTQY
TRBV19 TRBD2 ASSPLGAIAGSPGEQY
TRBV7-6 - ASSQVRGAANTGELF
TRBV5-1 - ASSLQSPYNEQF
TRBV7-2 TRBD1 ASSLVTGTGRAGELF
TRBV10-3 TRBD2 AISEWTSGGETQY
TRBV27 - ATEGGAGTGELF
TRBV5-1 TRBD1 ASSLDREGEQY
TRBV27 - ASSSPTGSGANVLT
TRBV20-1 TRBD2 SGVLAGSFDTQY
TRBV5-1 TRBD2 ASSVLGTSDSTQY
TRBV10-3 - AIRDSATDTQY
TRBV7-9 TRBD2 ASSFIGRANEQF
TRBV12-3/TRBV12-4 - ASSLVRDISYNEQF
TRBV20-1 - SDTLPGANGQPQH
TRBV15 TRBD1 ATNSGGSGELF
TRBV20-1 - SARDVRQKQYEQY
TRBV10-2 - ASSSLATNPRNEQF
TRBV6-2/TRBV6-3 TRBD2 ACGLAGADTQY
TRBV4-3 TRBD2 ASSQEPSSGPSTDTQY
TRBV27 - ASSHGLSGYT
TRBV18 - ASSLDTDYGYT
TRBV12-3/TRBV12-4 - ASSLRRSYEQY
TRBV7-9 TRBD2 AIGGGANSYNEQF
TRBV27 TRBD1 ASRGLLPPYEQY
TRBV5-1 TRBD2 ASSHNGGVLSYNEQF
TRBV5-1 - ASSRALRANEKLF
TRBV12-3/TRBV12-4 - ASSVTVNSYNEQF
TRBV12-3/TRBV12-4 - ASTHDGRSSAPGELF
TRBV20-1 - SAREERSGETQY
TRBV6-1 - ASSPGKGRGKNIQY
TRBV3-1 - ASSPMGRNNYGYT
TRBV5-1 TRBD2 ASSLPSGGATDTQY
TRBV6-5 TRBD2 ASSSIAGSSYNEQF
TRBV25-1 TRBD2 ASSDPRTSGRVQF
TRBV7-2 - ASSANPGATNEKLF
TRBV3-1 - ASSQGARNEQF